The present T cell receptor beta chain was sequenced within a study of blood T cell repertoires in COVID-19. In the study overall: T cells, B-cell-depleted T cells, or PBMCs supplied cDNA or gDNA.

Only in-frame clones appear in the TCRdb table, and some are missing; sequencing was by immunoSEQ multiplex PCR. Here the sample spans more than 200,000 clones, roughly four fifths being singletons. Germline values: CDR1 MNHEY, CDR2 SMNVEV (reference sequence). The CDR3 runs to 14 residues. The ends lost 6 bases at V and 3 bases at J; junction bases unmatched: 3. This TCR came from a man at least 80 years old with acute or convalescent COVID-19. V is TRBV27 and J is TRBJ2-7; 12 bases align to TRBD1. Sequenced input: peripheral blood. As DNA, the CDR3 is TGTGCCAGCAGCCGGGACAGGGGGCTCTACGAGCAGTACTTC. Protein sequence: CASSRDRGLYEQYF.